The 26 T cell receptor beta chains given below trace back to one sample, sequenced in a study of blood T cell repertoires in COVID-19. Clones were read by immunoSEQ multiplex PCR, and TCRdb kept only the in-frame ones, dropping some. The table includes roughly 200,000 clones, roughly four fifths detected once. Sequencing was performed on peripheral blood. Receptors originate from a human donor in a cohort sampled during active COVID-19.

The chain joins TRBV27 to TRBJ2-7; D uncertain. The CDR3 sequence is 15 residues long. Looked up from germline, CDR1 is MNHEY and CDR2 is SMNVEV (reference sequence). Trimming took off 2 bases at V and 0 bases at J, with 11 bases between the two ends. The CDR3, as DNA: TGTGCCAGCAGTTTAATAACTACGGGCTCCTACGAGCAGTACTTC. Translation gives CASSLITTGSYEQYF.

This clone was observed a few times. V usage is TRBV7-3 and J usage is TRBJ2-7; TRBD1 agrees at 8 bases. The germline V gene has CDR1 SGHTA and CDR2 FQGTGA. Losses at the gene ends were 5 bases for V and 6 bases for J; bases not matched to a gene: 3. The CDR3 length is 12 residues. CDR3 coding DNA: TGTGCCAGCAGCCGTACAGGGGGCGAGCAGTACTTC. Protein product: CASSRTGGEQYF.

V and J are TRBV28 and TRBJ2-3; 10 bases align to TRBD2. The V gene's germline CDR1 is MDHEN and CDR2 SYDVKM. The CDR3 consists of 14 residues. The V gene end was trimmed by 6 bases and the J gene end by 0 bases; junction bases not matched to a gene: 0. The CDR3 loop reads CASRTSGSTDTQYF. The CDR3 DNA sequence: TGTGCCAGCAGGACTAGCGGGAGCACAGATACGCAGTATTTT.

The gene calls are TRBV18 and TRBJ1-1, with 9 nucleotides matching TRBD1. Germline lookup yields CDR1 KGHSH and CDR2 LQKENI. With V trimmed by 2 bases and J by 7 bases, 14 bases remained unmatched. This CDR3 is 17 amino acids long. CDR3 sequence: CASSPKGQGHGGVEAFF. The CDR3, as DNA: TGTGCCAGCTCACCAAAGGGACAGGGCCACGGAGGAGTTGAAGCTTTCTTT.

V is TRBV24-1 and J is TRBJ2-5, with a tentative D call TRBD1 (6 bases). The length of the CDR3 is 16 residues. Germline loops: CDR1 KGHDR, CDR2 SFDVKD. V was pared by 3 bases and J by 0 bases, with 13 bases between. The CDR3 DNA sequence: TGTGCCACCAGTGATAGAGCAAGGGGGTACCAAGAGACCCAGTACTTC. It encodes CATSDRARGYQETQYF.

The J gene is TRBJ2-7, the V gene TRBV5-1; TRBD2 matches 11 bases. The CDR3 runs 14 residues. The germline V gene has CDR1 SGHRS and CDR2 YFSETQ. V gave up 0 bases and J gave up 5 bases; unmatched junction bases: 1. The CDR3 is CASSLVLAGDEQYF. In DNA, the CDR3 is TGCGCCAGCAGCTTGGTACTAGCGGGGGACGAGCAGTACTTC.

The V gene is TRBV3-1 (or the pseudogene TRBV3-2), the J gene TRBJ2-3; 7 nucleotides match TRBD2. Per germline, CDR1 LGHDT and CDR2 YNNKEL (reference sequence). Unmatched junction bases numbered 9, after V lost 4 bases and J lost 2 bases. This CDR3 has 16 residues. CDR3 DNA sequence: TGTGCCAGCAGCCCAGTCTGGGGGGGGGTCACAGATACGCAGTATTTT. Translated, it gives CASSPVWGGVTDTQYF.

The rearrangement joins TRBV19 to TRBJ2-1; TRBD2 matches 9 bases. Germline CDR1 reads LNHDA; CDR2 reads SQIVND (reference sequence). The CDR3 has 16 amino acids. V lost 0 bases to trimming and J lost 9 bases; unmatched junction nucleotides: 9. The CDR3 region has the DNA TGTGCCAGTAGTATAGACCGCGGGGGGGCATCCGGTGAGCAGTTCTTC. It yields the protein CASSIDRGGASGEQFF.

V and J are TRBV7-2 and TRBJ2-7, with TRBD2 matching over 8 bases. CDR3 length: 16 amino acids. Per the germline V gene, CDR1 is SGHTA and CDR2 is FQGNSA. V gave up 0 bases and J gave up 6 bases; unmatched junction bases: 10. CDR3 protein: CASSLAAPAGGSEQYF. CDR3 nucleotides: TGTGCCAGCAGCTTAGCCGCCCCCGCGGGGGGATCCGAGCAGTACTTC. Looking up the rest from reference TRBV7-2 and TRBJ2-7 gives the full variable domain: GAGVSQSPSNKVTEKGKDVELRCDPISGHTALYWYRQSLGQGLEFLIYFQGNSAPDKSGLPSDRFSAERTGGSVSTLTIQRTQQEDSAVYLCASSLAAPAGGSEQYFGPGTRLTVT.

The chain is built from TRBV2 and TRBJ2-5, with a possible D match to TRBD2 (6 bases). Trimming cost V 0 bases and J 5 bases, with 13 bases left between them. This CDR3 contains 15 residues. Germline assignment: CDR1 SNHLY and CDR2 FYNNEI. The CDR3 here is CASSEALHGGETQYF. The CDR3 bases are TGTGCCAGCAGTGAAGCGCTTCATGGGGGGGAGACCCAGTACTTC.

The rearrangement links TRBV9 to TRBJ1-2; 7 bases match TRBD1. In germline, CDR1 is SGDLS, CDR2 YYNGEE. This CDR3 contains 15 residues. V lost 4 bases, J lost 5 bases, and 11 bases stayed unmatched. The CDR3 DNA sequence: TGTGCCAGCAGCCCACTCGGGGGCAGGGGGTATGGCTACACCTTC. Protein sequence: CASSPLGGRGYGYTF.

V and J are TRBV5-3 and TRBJ2-7; TRBD1 agrees at 7 bases. TRBV5-3 is an ORF, and what it does is uncertain. CDR3 length equals 15 residues. V lost 5 bases to trimming and J lost 5 bases; unmatched junction nucleotides: 13. Written as DNA, the CDR3 is TGTGCCAGAAGGTTCCGACAGGGACAGCGGAACGAGCAGTACTTC. Residues: CARRFRQGQRNEQYF.

This rearrangement joins TRBV20-1 to TRBJ1-2; 8 nucleotides align to TRBD1. CDR1 DFQATT and CDR2 SNEGSKA come from the germline V gene (reference sequence). The V and J ends lost 3 bases and 4 bases, in that order; junction bases with no gene match: 7. CDR3 length: 14 residues. The CDR3: CSASIRGHGYGYTF. The CDR3 region has the DNA TGCAGTGCTAGTATCAGGGGGCACGGCTATGGCTACACCTTC.

V gene TRBV4-2 combines with J gene TRBJ2-7; 10 positions agree with TRBD2. The CDR3 totals 16 residues. Germline values: CDR1 LGHNA, CDR2 YNFKEQ. V was clipped by 0 bases and J by 3 bases; unmatched bases: 5. CDR3 DNA sequence: TGTGCCAGCAGCCAAGAAGCTAGCGGGAGTTACTACGAGCAGTACTTC. Its protein product is CASSQEASGSYYEQYF.

This clone was recorded only once. The gene calls are TRBV5-1 and TRBJ1-2; 7 bases fit TRBD1. V dropped 4 bases and J dropped 5; count of bases not matched to a gene: 11. The CDR3 totals 15 residues. From germline, CDR1 is SGHRS and CDR2 YFSETQ. CDR3 sequence: CASSHSTGDGYGYTF. The DNA for the CDR3 is TGCGCCAGCAGCCACTCTACAGGGGATGGGTATGGCTACACCTTC.

The V and J genes are TRBV29-1 and TRBJ2-7, with 8 positions matching TRBD2. The V segment lost 1 base and the J segment 5 bases; nucleotides outside the gene matches: 4. The CDR3 sequence is 13 residues long. Germline CDR1 and CDR2: SQVTM and ANQGSEA. The DNA of the CDR3 is TGCAGCGTTGAAGCGGGAGGGCCCCACGAGCAGTACTTC. Protein: CSVEAGGPHEQYF.

This sequence joins TRBV18 and TRBJ2-7; 7 positions match TRBD2. The CDR3 length is 15 residues. The ends lost 5 bases at V and 3 bases at J; junction bases unmatched: 10. The germline gives CDR1 KGHSH, CDR2 LQKENI. The CDR3 bases are TGTGCCAGCTCAGAGACTAGCTCGGGTATCTACGAGCAGTACTTC. Its protein product is CASSETSSGIYEQYF.

This rearrangement joins TRBV6-5 to TRBJ1-1; D is unclear. Trimming shortened V by 0 bases and J by 5 bases, and 7 bases separated the two germline ends. The germline V gene encodes CDR1 MNHEY and CDR2 SVGAGI. There are 13 residues in the CDR3. CDR3 protein: CASSYSGRTEAFF. The CDR3, as DNA: TGTGCCAGCAGTTACTCTGGGAGGACTGAAGCTTTCTTT.

The gene calls are TRBV5-5 and TRBJ2-7; TRBD2 is a possible D gene (6 bases). The CDR3 covers 15 residues. The V gene lost 2 bases and the J gene lost 5 bases, with 17 bases spanning the gap. In germline, CDR1 is SGHKS, CDR2 YYEKEE (reference sequence). The CDR3 DNA sequence: TGTGCCAGCAGCTTTTACGGGAGCCCCTGGGACGAGCAGTACTTC. Its protein is CASSFYGSPWDEQYF.

The DNA of the CDR3 is TGTGCCAGCAGCTTAAGGGGCTATAATTCACCCCTCCACTTT. It yields the protein CASSLRGYNSPLHF. The chain employs TRBV7-9 and TRBJ1-6, with a weak D call TRBD1 (5 bases). V lost 2 bases to trimming and J lost 3 bases, with 5 bases between them. Germline values: CDR1 SEHNR, CDR2 FQNEAQ (reference sequence). The length of the CDR3 is 14 residues.

V usage is TRBV14 and J usage is TRBJ2-2; 8 bases align to TRBD2. The germline V gene encodes CDR1 SGHDN and CDR2 FVKESK. The length of the CDR3 is 18 residues. After removal of 5 bases from V and 4 bases from J, the junction contained 15 bases not matched to a gene. The chain's CDR3 is CASSSITGLARVTGELFF. CDR3 nucleotides: TGTGCCAGCAGCTCTATCACCGGACTAGCAAGGGTCACCGGGGAGCTGTTTTTT.

This clone was counted a single time. The chain joins TRBV14 to TRBJ2-7, with TRBD1 matching 8 bases. The CDR3 is 16 amino acids. V was clipped by 3 bases and J by 1 base; unmatched bases: 8. In germline, CDR1 is SGHDN, CDR2 FVKESK. The CDR3 sequence is CASSHPEDRVSYEQYF. The DNA of the CDR3 is TGTGCCAGCAGCCATCCCGAGGACAGGGTTTCCTACGAGCAGTACTTC.

The rearrangement uses TRBV9 and TRBJ1-6; 7 bases map to TRBD1. The germline CDR1 and CDR2 sequences are SGDLS and YYNGEE. Trimming cost V 1 base and J 4 bases; bases outside gene matches: 2. The CDR3 is made up of 15 amino acids. For the CDR3, the DNA is TGTGCCAGCAGCGTAAGGGACAGTTATAATTCACCCCTCCACTTT. Translated: CASSVRDSYNSPLHF. Based on the CDR3 plus reference TRBV9 and TRBJ1-6, the full variable domain is DSGVTQTPKHLITATGQRVTLRCSPRSGDLSVYWYQQSLDQGLQFLIQYYNGEERAKGNILERFSAQQFPDLHSELNLSSLELGDSALYFCASSVRDSYNSPLHFGNGTRLTVT.

This clone appeared a few times. The genes are TRBV7-9 and TRBJ1-4; maybe TRBD1 (6 bases). CDR1 and CDR2 (germline): SEHNR, FQNEAQ (reference sequence). V was clipped by 6 bases and J by 11 bases, with 13 bases between them. This CDR3 is built from 12 residues. The CDR3 DNA is TGTGCCAGCAGACAGGGCCCCCAGAAACTGTTTTTT. Encoded protein: CASRQGPQKLFF.

This clone appeared once. The rearrangement uses TRBV9 and TRBJ2-7, with D hard to call. CDR1 and CDR2 (germline): SGDLS, YYNGEE. This CDR3 spans 15 amino acids. Trimming removed 2 bases from V and 4 bases from J, with 16 bases in between. The CDR3 nucleotides read TGTGCCAGCAGCGTGTCCTATGAACCGCTGTACGAGCAGTACTTC. This encodes CASSVSYEPLYEQYF.

The chain combines TRBV4-3 with TRBJ1-1, with no clear D. Germline V gives CDR1 LGHNA, CDR2 YSLEER. CDR3 size: 16 residues. The ends were cut back, 0 bases at V and 3 bases at J, with 14 bases in the middle. The CDR3 loop reads CASSQDRGGRYTEAFF. The CDR3 region has the DNA TGCGCCAGCAGCCAAGATCGTGGAGGGAGGTACACTGAAGCTTTCTTT.